These T cell receptor beta chains were read from a single sample in a study of cytotoxic CD8 clonotypes in ibrutinib-treated CLL. Clones were read by immunoSEQ multiplex PCR, and TCRdb kept only the in-frame ones, dropping some. This sample carries just over 200,000 clones, 70% to 75% of them seen once, and the ten largest clones take approximately 5.9%. This specimen was PBMCs, taken after 12 months of ibrutinib treatment. These TCRs come from a human donor with chronic lymphocytic leukemia. Both conserved end residues are trimmed from each CDR3. Each record gives: V gene, CDR3 protein.

TRBV7-2	ASSILGQGEGQF
TRBV28	ASSLLYNEQF
TRBV14	ASSQGGANTGELF
TRBV25-1	ASSGVLRGEKLF
TRBV5-6	ASSLVGVNSPLH
TRBV9	ASSVGGTSGSQETQY
TRBV27	ASSVGQGETQY
TRBV6-6	ASGNQGLSGNTIY
TRBV6-1	ASSEPVGGTDTQY
TRBV7-2	ASSFWHQQY
TRBV6-6	ASSYSNDRGAF
TRBV5-1	ASSPRTLWDKQY
TRBV29-1	SAAWTGGYTGELF
TRBV30	AWSVLKEEQY
TRBV9	ASSVGGVGTEAF
TRBV5-4	AYSGARSHEQY
TRBV19	ASSIVASRSSYNEQF
TRBV30	AWSPGGSGNTIY
TRBV6-5	ASRASGSYEQY
TRBV29-1	SAGMGPDTQY
TRBV18	ASSPSLGTADIQY
TRBV28	ASSSQGAGNQPQH